The present entry profiles one T cell receptor (beta chain) with its context. Its cognate antigen is unknown. Germline V gives CDR1 LNHNV, CDR2 YYDKDF (reference sequence). The CDR3 consists of 15 residues. Trimming shortened V by 4 bases and J by 0 bases, and 10 bases separated the two germline ends. With 60 Vbeta and 13 Jbeta primers, the PCR was carried out. How the authors handled the data: Later, an analysis found tens of millions of unique TCR beta chains, and about 10 million of these were shared. Method: immunoSEQ multiplex PCR; TCRdb's copy keeps in-frame clones and lacks some. V and J calls and clone size follow that table, whereas D and trimming were derived from the DNA. The sample carries more than 85,000 clones, nearly 80% recorded once. The source of the sample is a study of cytomegalovirus exposure and HLA in healthy donors. Study-wide findings and caveats: A later analysis linked a missense DCLRE1C variant to TCR beta V- and J-gene trimming.

Material: PBMCs. This TCR came from a man aged 30-40 years in good health and CMV-seronegative. The rearrangement joins TRBV15 to TRBJ2-4; D may be TRBD1 (6 bases). CDR3 in DNA: TGTGCCACCAGCACAGACAGGTTAGCCAAAAACATTCAGTACTTC. Translated, it gives CATSTDRLAKNIQYF.